The rows below give T cell receptor beta chains drawn from one sample of a study of graft-versus-host responses after intestinal transplantation. Clones were read by immunoSEQ multiplex PCR, and TCRdb kept only the in-frame ones, dropping some. The sample lists about 15,000 clones; 74% were seen once. Here the sequenced sample was ileum tissue, taken 14 days after transplant. These receptors were obtained from a human patient who received an intestinal transplant, so some T cells may come from the graft donor. The CDR3 runs from the conserved cysteine through the conserved F or W. D genes are given only for firm matches. Size tells how often a clone was seen (once, few, many) or the class of an expanded clone, and some rows leave it out.

d_call	v_call	j_call	cdr3_length	clone_size	cdr3_aa	cdr3_nt
.	TRBV9	TRBJ2-3	14	.	CASSTDEGTDTQYF	TGTGCCAGCAGCACCGATGAGGGCACAGATACGCAGTATTTT
.	TRBV10-1	TRBJ2-1	15	once	CASSETGSLFHEQFF	TGCGCCAGCAGTGAGACCGGGAGCTTGTTCCATGAGCAGTTCTTC
.	TRBV30	TRBJ2-1	17	.	CAWSAEQAASSYNEQFF	TGTGCCTGGAGTGCGGAACAAGCGGCTAGCTCCTACAATGAGCAGTTCTTC
.	TRBV9	TRBJ2-1	15	.	CASSVLAESYNEQFF	TGTGCCAGCAGCGTGCTGGCGGAGAGCTACAATGAGCAGTTCTTC
.	TRBV5-4	TRBJ2-3	16	.	CASSFLGLAGTDTQYF	TGTGCCAGCAGCTTCCTGGGGCTAGCCGGAACAGATACGCAGTATTTT
TRBD1	TRBV7-9	TRBJ1-3	15	.	CASSRLGQGTNTIYF	TGTGCCAGCAGCCGACTGGGACAGGGGACTAACACCATATATTTT
.	TRBV5-1	TRBJ2-1	13	.	CASGRGGYNEQFF	TGCGCCAGCGGAAGGGGGGGCTACAATGAGCAGTTCTTC
TRBD2	TRBV18	TRBJ2-5	14	.	CASSPRTSRETQYF	TGTGCCAGCTCACCGCGGACTAGCCGAGAGACCCAGTACTTC
.	TRBV11-2	TRBJ2-1	12	.	CASSLKENEQFF	TGTGCCAGCAGCTTAAAAGAGAATGAGCAGTTCTTC
.	TRBV19	TRBJ1-5	14	few	CASTPWGYAQPQHF	TGTGCCAGTACCCCGTGGGGGTACGCTCAGCCCCAGCATTTT
.	TRBV13	TRBJ2-1	17	.	CASSPLEQGPSYNEQFF	TGTGCCAGCAGCCCTCTAGAACAAGGCCCGTCCTACAATGAGCAGTTCTTC
TRBD1	TRBV28	TRBJ2-5	15	.	CASSTQGALQETQYF	TGTGCCAGCAGTACGCAGGGGGCTCTCCAAGAGACCCAGTACTTC
TRBD2	TRBV27	TRBJ2-3	17	.	CASSLIPGLAGEDTQYF	TGTGCCAGCAGTTTGATCCCTGGACTAGCGGGAGAAGATACGCAGTATTTT
.	TRBV5-1	TRBJ1-1	18	.	CASSLIGSGSLMNTEAFF	TGCGCCAGCAGCTTAATTGGTTCGGGATCGCTAATGAACACTGAAGCTTTCTTT
TRBD1	TRBV19	TRBJ2-7	12	.	CASSDRGYEQYF	TGTGCCAGTAGTGACAGGGGGTACGAGCAGTACTTC
.	TRBV30	TRBJ1-2	12	few	CAWNPGYYGYTF	TGTGCCTGGAATCCGGGGTACTATGGCTACACCTTC
TRBD2	TRBV10-2	TRBJ2-5	15	.	CASSTSGSRGETQYF	TGCGCCAGCAGTACGAGCGGGAGTAGGGGAGAGACCCAGTACTTC
.	TRBV5-1	TRBJ1-4	14	.	CASSLSISNEKLFF	TGCGCCAGCAGCTTGTCCATATCTAATGAAAAACTGTTTTTT
.	TRBV19	TRBJ1-4	13	.	CASSIVRNEKLFF	TGTGCCAGTAGTATAGTTCGGAATGAAAAACTGTTTTTT
.	TRBV6-6	TRBJ2-7	16	.	CASSSIGDTRPPEQYF	TGTGCCAGCAGCTCTATCGGGGACACCCGCCCGCCCGAGCAGTACTTC
.	TRBV11-3	TRBJ2-3	16	.	CASSFSEGFGTDTQYF	TGTGCCAGCAGCTTCTCGGAGGGGTTCGGCACAGATACGCAGTATTTT
.	TRBV4-1	TRBJ2-5	15	.	CASSPGTLATETQYF	TGCGCCAGCAGCCCGGGGACACTCGCGACAGAGACCCAGTACTTC
.	TRBV28	TRBJ1-2	14	.	CASSSQPVIDGYTF	TGTGCCAGCAGTTCCCAACCAGTTATAGACGGCTACACCTTC
.	TRBV27	TRBJ1-2	13	.	CASSFGQNYGYTF	TGTGCCAGCAGTTTTGGACAGAACTATGGCTACACCTTC
.	TRBV6-5	TRBJ1-1	13	.	CASSYETGAEAFF	TGTGCCAGCAGTTACGAGACGGGGGCTGAAGCTTTCTTT
.	TRBV9	TRBJ2-1	15	.	CASSPRDRSYNEQFF	TGTGCCAGCAGCCCCCGGGACCGCTCCTACAATGAGCAGTTCTTC
.	TRBV6-6	TRBJ1-5	14	few	CASSLNPSNQPQHF	TGTGCCAGCAGTTTAAATCCAAGCAATCAGCCCCAGCATTTT
.	TRBV5-1	TRBJ2-1	17	.	CASSLVGGEGLYNEQFF	TGCGCCAGCAGCTTGGTCGGGGGAGAGGGACTCTACAATGAGCAGTTCTTC